Here is one T cell receptor beta chain with its context. These data are taken from a study of T-cell reconstitution after alpha-beta-depleted transplantation in children. The CDR3 consists of 13 residues. V was trimmed by 8 bases and J by 9 bases, leaving 17 bases between them. Germline V gives CDR1 SNHLY, CDR2 FYNNEI. Preparation of the TCRbeta library was carried out with unique molecular identifiers. TCRdb re-called the PCR reads through MiXCR, storing one row per CDR3 protein. The data hold about 610,000 distinct CDR3 sequences, with under 12% observed a single time. This receptor was identified in a human donor who donated a stem cell graft to a child with acute myeloid leukemia. This chain uses TRBV2 with TRBJ2-1; no clear D. This specimen consisted of PBMCs from the stem cell graft donor, obtained from the stem cell graft. The CDR3 DNA sequence: TGTGCCAGCGAGAGGTCCTTGGGTGGTGAGCAGTTCTTC. This translates into CASERSLGGEQFF.